This T cell receptor beta chain was captured by sequencing in a study of response to subunit inactivated influenza vaccine. Notes on the study in general: The authors suggested that every seasonal influenza vaccination recruits few new T cells.

For this clonotype: The antigen remains unidentified.

The germline gives CDR1 KGHSH, CDR2 LQKENI. The V segment lost 3 bases and the J segment 6 bases; nucleotides outside the gene matches: 11. This CDR3 is built from 16 residues. TCRdb analysed the RT-PCR reads with MiXCR anew, one entry per CDR3 protein. The repertoire holds 500,000 or so distinct CDR3 sequences, with 15% to 20% as singletons. This chain uses TRBV18 with TRBJ2-1, with 7 nucleotides matching TRBD1. The clonotype comes from a man aged 50 to 69 who received an inactivated influenza vaccine. The sample was CD4+ T cells sorted from PBMCs, taken around 25 months after vaccination. CDR3 in DNA: TGTGCCAGCTCACCTAGGGAACAGGGGAACCGCAATGAGCAGTTCTTC. It yields the protein CASSPREQGNRNEQFF.